Listed here are 30 T cell receptor beta chains from one sample, sequenced in a study of blood T cell repertoires in COVID-19. Clones were read by immunoSEQ multiplex PCR, and TCRdb kept only the in-frame ones, dropping some. The sample carries 100,000 or so clones, around 79% recorded once. The sample consisted of peripheral blood. The receptors come from a human donor in a cohort sampled during active COVID-19.

The J gene is TRBJ2-3, the V gene TRBV29-1; 15 bases map to TRBD2. This CDR3 has 15 amino acids. Germline assignment: CDR1 SQVTM and CDR2 ANQGSEA. The trim removed 7 bases at V and 3 bases at J, leaving 5 bases unmatched. The CDR3 is CSATGTSGRTDTQYF. The CDR3 DNA reads TGCAGCGCTACCGGGACTAGCGGGAGGACAGATACGCAGTATTTT.

V and J are TRBV19 and TRBJ1-1; 8 nucleotides line up with TRBD1. The V gene end was trimmed by 3 bases and the J gene end by 3 bases; junction bases not matched to a gene: 6. Germline V CDR1 and CDR2: LNHDA, SQIVND (reference sequence). This CDR3 has 15 residues. The CDR3 DNA follows: TGTGCCAGTAGTATTGGAAACAGGGGGGACACTGAAGCTTTCTTT. Protein: CASSIGNRGDTEAFF.

This chain uses TRBV6-2 or TRBV6-3 with TRBJ1-5; 7 bases fit TRBD1. This CDR3 contains 17 residues. Germline trimming cut 0 bases from V and 0 bases from J; bases unmatched to any gene: 5. Germline V gene lookup returns CDR1 MNHEY and CDR2 SVGEGT. CDR3 in DNA: TGTGCCAGCAGTTACTCAGACAGGGAATATAGCAATCAGCCCCAGCATTTT. This codes for CASSYSDREYSNQPQHF.

V and J are TRBV11-2 and TRBJ1-2; D is undetermined. The CDR3 spans 14 residues. Germline CDR1 and CDR2: SGHAT and FQNNGV. V was trimmed by 0 bases and J by 2 bases, leaving 7 bases between them. The CDR3 spells CASSLDPGNYGYTF. The CDR3 nucleotides are TGTGCCAGCAGCTTAGATCCGGGAAACTATGGCTACACCTTC.

This clone came up a few times. The J gene is TRBJ2-5, the V gene TRBV6-2 or TRBV6-3; no clear D. V was pared by 0 bases and J by 5 bases, with 10 bases between. The V gene's germline CDR1 is MNHEY and CDR2 SVGEGT. This CDR3 comprises 14 residues. The chain's CDR3 is CASSYSGPTETQYF. In DNA form, the CDR3 reads TGTGCCAGCAGTTACTCGGGCCCTACCGAGACCCAGTACTTC.

The V call is TRBV7-9, the J call TRBJ2-3; TRBD2 might be the D (5 bases). Per germline, CDR1 SEHNR and CDR2 FQNEAQ (reference sequence). The V gene lost 5 bases and the J gene lost 2 bases, with 17 bases spanning the gap. There are 16 residues in the CDR3. CDR3 sequence reads: CASSPRWRSATDTQYF. CDR3 nucleotide sequence: TGTGCCAGCAGCCCCCGATGGAGGTCCGCCACAGATACGCAGTATTTT.

The chain uses TRBV19 and TRBJ1-1; D not certain. Germline V CDR1 and CDR2: LNHDA, SQIVND (reference sequence). Between the trimmed V and J ends, which lost 9 bases and 4 bases, there was a span of 15 bases. The CDR3 covers 13 residues. This CDR3 is CASKNLAGTEAFF. Here the CDR3 DNA reads TGTGCCAGCAAAAACCTGGCAGGCACTGAAGCTTTCTTT.

This rearrangement joins TRBV30 to TRBJ2-7; 9 nucleotides match TRBD1. After removal of 1 base from V and 4 bases from J, the junction contained 11 bases not matched to a gene. The CDR3 runs 16 residues. Germline V gives CDR1 GTSNPN, CDR2 SVGIG (reference sequence). The CDR3 region is CAWSGSQGDRVYEQYF. The CDR3 region has the DNA TGTGCCTGGAGTGGATCGCAGGGGGACAGGGTTTACGAGCAGTACTTC.

The chain combines TRBV5-1 with TRBJ1-1; maybe TRBD1 (6 bases). The V and J ends lost 3 bases and 1 base respectively, with 10 bases between them. The CDR3 contains 14 residues. Germline-derived CDR1 and CDR2 are SGHRS and YFSETQ. The CDR3 protein is CASSSGHSNTEAFF. In nucleotides, the CDR3 is TGCGCCAGCAGCTCGGGACACTCGAACACTGAAGCTTTCTTT.

The gene calls are TRBV25-1 and TRBJ2-5; possibly TRBD2 for D (6 bases). The germline CDR1 and CDR2 sequences are MGHDK and SYGVNS. V shed 3 bases and J shed 0 bases, with 8 bases lying between them. The CDR3 loop spans 14 amino acids. In DNA, the CDR3 is TGTGCCAGCAGTGACCGGGACTACCAAGAGACCCAGTACTTC. Its protein is CASSDRDYQETQYF.

This clone was recorded a few times. The rearrangement joins TRBV6-6 to TRBJ1-1; no clear D gene. The CDR3 spans 12 residues. Trimming pared 5 bases from V and 3 bases from J, leaving 7 bases between. Germline lookup yields CDR1 MNHNY and CDR2 SVGAGI (reference sequence). CDR3 DNA sequence: TGTGCCAGCAGTCCACACCACACTGAAGCTTTCTTT. Translation: CASSPHHTEAFF.

The genes are TRBV2 and TRBJ2-1; 11 bases match TRBD2. There are 21 residues in the CDR3. Trimming at V came to 4 bases and at J to 0 bases, leaving 17 bases not matched to a gene. The V gene's germline CDR1 is SNHLY and CDR2 FYNNEI. CDR3 loop: CASSVYVGTSGVKDSYNEQFF. DNA of the CDR3: TGTGCCAGCAGTGTGTATGTAGGGACTAGCGGCGTAAAGGACTCCTACAATGAGCAGTTCTTC.

This clone appeared a few times. This rearrangement joins TRBV7-2 to TRBJ2-3; no clear D gene. Trimming stripped 8 bases from V and 3 bases from J, with 12 bases between. The germline gives CDR1 SGHTA, CDR2 FQGNSA. This CDR3 has 13 amino acids. For the CDR3, the DNA is TGTGCCAGCTCCCCGGGTAGAACAGATACGCAGTATTTT. Protein product: CASSPGRTDTQYF.

The V and J genes are TRBV4-3 and TRBJ2-3, with 11 nucleotides matching TRBD2. The V segment lost 4 bases and the J segment 2 bases; nucleotides outside the gene matches: 11. The germline CDR1 and CDR2 sequences are LGHNA and YSLEER. The CDR3 totals 18 residues. In DNA, the CDR3 is TGCGCCAGCAGCCGAGACCTCGGACTAGCGGGCTACACAGATACGCAGTATTTT. As protein: CASSRDLGLAGYTDTQYF.

The V and J genes are TRBV3-1 (or the pseudogene TRBV3-2) and TRBJ1-1, with TRBD1 matching 10 bases. J gave up 4 bases and V 1 base, and 3 bases lay outside the gene matches. The CDR3 is 15 amino acids. Germline V gene lookup returns CDR1 LGHDT and CDR2 YNNKEL (reference sequence). CDR3: CASSQGTGGSTEAFF. CDR3 in DNA: TGTGCCAGCAGCCAAGGGACAGGGGGTTCCACTGAAGCTTTCTTT.

The gene calls are TRBV24-1 and TRBJ2-3; the match to TRBD2 covers 11 bases. This CDR3 has 16 amino acids. Looked up from germline, CDR1 is KGHDR and CDR2 is SFDVKD. The V gene end was trimmed by 4 bases and the J gene end by 3 bases; junction bases not matched to a gene: 5. CDR3 residues: CATSDASGRLTDTQYF. CDR3 sequence (DNA): TGTGCCACCAGTGACGCTAGCGGGAGGTTGACAGATACGCAGTATTTT.

V is TRBV5-1 and J is TRBJ2-7, with a tentative D call TRBD1 (5 bases). With 0 bases removed from V and 3 bases from J, the gap between germline ends came to 13 bases. This CDR3 has 15 residues. Germline CDR1 and CDR2: SGHRS and YFSETQ. The CDR3 sequence is CASSLALDDSYEQYF. CDR3 bases: TGCGCCAGCAGCTTGGCCTTAGACGACAGCTACGAGCAGTACTTC.

The chain links TRBV28 to TRBJ2-1; possibly TRBD2 for D (6 bases). CDR1 is MDHEN and CDR2 is SYDVKM in the germline V gene. The V end lost 6 bases, the J end lost 6 bases, and 24 bases lay between the germline ends. The CDR3 contains 17 residues. The CDR3 DNA is TGTGCCAGCAGGCTGGTTCGGACTATTGTCGGGGGCAATGAGCAGTTCTTC. It specifies CASRLVRTIVGGNEQFF.

This sequence joins TRBV28 and TRBJ2-7, with 8 bases lining up with TRBD2. With V trimmed by 4 bases and J by 6 bases, 14 bases remained unmatched. The CDR3 has 16 residues. Looked up from germline, CDR1 is MDHEN and CDR2 is SYDVKM. CDR3 in amino acids: CASSSGGYAAGVEQYF. The CDR3 coding sequence is TGTGCCAGCAGTTCGGGAGGGTATGCCGCCGGGGTCGAGCAGTACTTC. Filled out from reference TRBV28 and TRBJ2-7, the complete variable domain reads DVKVTQSSRYLVKRTGEKVFLECVQDMDHENMFWYRQDPGLGLRLIYFSYDVKMKEKGDIPEGYSVSREKKERFSLILESASTNQTSMYLCASSSGGYAAGVEQYFGPGTRLTVT.

Turning to this clone: Different DNA sequences within this sample yield the same CDR3. CDR3 DNA sequence: TGTGCCAGCAGTGATGGGGGGTACGAGCAGTACTTC. Translated: CASSDGGYEQYF. The rearrangement uses TRBV2 and TRBJ2-7; weak D call: TRBD2 (6 bases). V dropped 3 bases and J dropped 4 bases, with 7 bases sitting between them. The CDR3 length is 12 residues. The V gene's germline CDR1 is SNHLY and CDR2 FYNNEI.

The rearrangement joins TRBV20-1 to TRBJ2-3; possible D gene TRBD2, 5 bases. Trimming shortened V by 7 bases and J by 2 bases, and 7 bases separated the two germline ends. Germline-derived CDR1 and CDR2 are DFQATT and SNEGSKA (reference sequence). This CDR3 comprises 11 residues. The CDR3 DNA sequence: TGCAGTGGGGAGAACACAGATACGCAGTATTTT. Amino acids: CSGENTDTQYF.

A single count supports this clone. The genes are TRBV28 and TRBJ2-7, with 7 bases identical to TRBD1. This CDR3 spans 14 amino acids. Germline V gene lookup returns CDR1 MDHEN and CDR2 SYDVKM. After removal of 7 bases from V and 6 bases from J, the junction contained 12 bases not matched to a gene. The CDR3 loop is CASMFDRAWGEQYF. The CDR3 coding sequence is TGTGCCAGCATGTTCGACAGGGCGTGGGGCGAGCAGTACTTC.

This clone came up a few times. V and J are TRBV27 and TRBJ2-3; the match to TRBD2 covers 7 bases. The trim removed 2 bases at V and 7 bases at J, leaving 18 bases unmatched. Germline lookup yields CDR1 MNHEY and CDR2 SMNVEV (reference sequence). This CDR3 has 18 residues. The CDR3 DNA reads TGTGCCAGCAGTTTAAATCTTAAGGGGCGGGAGCGCCGATATACGCAGTATTTT. Translating it yields CASSLNLKGRERRYTQYF.

This clone has more than one count but fewer than ten. The chain has TRBV7-9 and TRBJ1-5; no clear D. Germline V lookup: CDR1 SEHNR, CDR2 FQNEAQ (reference sequence). This CDR3 is 13 amino acids long. The V end was cut by 5 bases, the J end by 2 bases, with 7 bases between. The CDR3 DNA reads as TGTGCCAGCAGCGCGGTGGGCAATCAGCCCCAGCATTTT. It specifies CASSAVGNQPQHF.

This chain connects TRBV3-1 (or the pseudogene TRBV3-2) to TRBJ2-7; TRBD1 matches 8 bases. This CDR3 spans 18 amino acids. The ends lost 0 bases at V and 4 bases at J; junction bases unmatched: 14. Looked up from germline, CDR1 is LGHDT and CDR2 is YNNKEL (reference sequence). The CDR3 DNA is TGTGCCAGCAGCCAAGATATGATGGGACAGGCTGCCATTTACGAGCAGTACTTC. It is translated as CASSQDMMGQAAIYEQYF.

Only a few counts were recorded for this clone. J is TRBJ1-2 and V is TRBV5-1; no definite D call. V was pared by 0 bases and J by 1 base, with 7 bases between. Germline lookup yields CDR1 SGHRS and CDR2 YFSETQ. The CDR3 has 14 amino acids. The CDR3 sequence is CASSLEPSNYGYTF. CDR3 DNA sequence: TGCGCCAGCAGCTTGGAGCCGAGTAACTATGGCTACACCTTC. Full variable domain (remainder filled in from reference TRBV5-1 and TRBJ1-2): KAGVTQTPRYLIKTRGQQVTLSCSPISGHRSVSWYQQTPGQGLQFLFEYFSETQRNKGNFPGRFSGRQFSNSRSEMNVSTLELGDSALYLCASSLEPSNYGYTFGSGTRLTVV.

The rearrangement uses TRBV4-2 and TRBJ2-1, with TRBD2 matching over 16 bases. There are 16 residues in the CDR3. Germline CDR1 and CDR2: LGHNA and YNFKEQ. V was pared by 3 bases and J by 5 bases, with 1 base of the junction left unmatched. The CDR3 here is CASSQGLAGGDNEQFF. CDR3 in DNA: TGTGCCAGCAGCCAGGGACTAGCGGGAGGGGACAATGAGCAGTTCTTC.

This sequence joins TRBV11-3 and TRBJ2-7, with unresolved D. Germline-derived CDR1 and CDR2 are SGHNT and YENEEA. V was shortened by 1 base and J by 2 bases, with 12 bases between the two germline ends. The CDR3 sequence is 15 residues long. CDR3 in amino acids: CASSLAPVEAYEQYF. The CDR3 DNA is TGTGCCAGCAGCTTAGCCCCGGTCGAAGCCTACGAGCAGTACTTC. The variable domain in full, completed from reference TRBV11-3 and TRBJ2-7, reads EAGVVQSPRYKIIEKKQPVAFWCNPISGHNTLYWYLQNLGQGPELLIRYENEEAVDDSQLPKDRFSAERLKGVDSTLKIQPAELGDSAVYLCASSLAPVEAYEQYFGPGTRLTVT.

The chain uses TRBV7-2 and TRBJ2-7; 9 nucleotides agree with TRBD2. The CDR3 has 13 residues. CDR1 is SGHTA, CDR2 FQGNSA, per germline. V was clipped by 5 bases and J by 4 bases; unmatched bases: 3. In nucleotides, the CDR3 is TGTGCCAGCAGCATTAGCGGGAGTTACGAGCAGTACTTC. It yields the protein CASSISGSYEQYF.

This chain joins TRBV6-2 or TRBV6-3 and TRBJ1-5, with 9 bases that match TRBD1. This CDR3 is built from 19 residues. CDR1 and CDR2 from the germline V gene are MNHEY and SVGEGT. The junction had 12 bases not matched to a gene; V was cut back by 0 bases and J by 3 bases. The CDR3 protein is CASSYSILGQGLDNQPQHF. In nucleotides, the CDR3 is TGTGCCAGCAGTTACTCGATCCTGGGACAGGGCTTAGACAATCAGCCCCAGCATTTT.